This entry describes one TCR beta chain. Its antigen is currently unknown. The entry originates in a study of T cells after yellow fever vaccination. Study details: Fractions with few cells were prepared using SMART-Seq v4 Ultra Low Input.

Overall study findings and caveats: Post-booster repertoires again held most primary-vaccination clones (roughly 96% CD4, roughly 88% CD8). FACS-sorted repertoires could contain abundant clonotypes contaminating from the bulk population.

MiXCR, applied by TCRdb to the 5' RACE reads, yields one record per CDR3 protein. The data contain about 120,000 distinct CDR3 sequences, approximately 16% of them seen just once; the ten biggest clones take up about 42%. Source: CD8+ T cells sorted from PBMCs, taken 5 days after the yellow fever booster vaccination. This receptor was taken from a man younger than 35 who received the YFV17D yellow fever vaccine.

The CDR3: CASSLGTGGKNNEQFF. The CDR3 region has the DNA TGTGCCAGCAGCTTAGGGACAGGGGGTAAGAACAATGAGCAGTTCTTC. The chain combines TRBV7-9 with TRBJ2-1; 10 nucleotides match TRBD1. This CDR3 has 16 residues. CDR1 and CDR2 from the germline V gene are SEHNR and FQNEAQ (reference sequence). Trimming cost V 1 base and J 5 bases; bases outside gene matches: 5.